The 18 T cell receptor beta chains below were found in one sample sequenced in a study of CD8 T cells in ankylosing spondylitis. MiXCR, run by TCRdb on the 5' RACE reads, gives a single entry per CDR3 protein. The sample has some 200,000 distinct CDR3 sequences, about 13% seen once. Sequencing was performed on blood, either unsorted or a sorted T cell fraction (not recorded which). The receptors stem from a male donor with ankylosing spondylitis or in good health (not recorded which).

In its sample, this clonotype was seen a few times. The CDR3 sequence is CASSFTSGKSSYEQYF. The CDR3 bases are TGCGCCAGCAGCTTCACCTCCGGGAAGAGCTCCTACGAGCAGTACTTC. The chain combines TRBV5-1 with TRBJ2-7; D is possibly TRBD2 (5 bases). Between the trimmed V and J ends, which lost 2 bases and 0 bases, there was a span of 15 bases. This CDR3 has 16 residues. CDR1 is SGHRS and CDR2 is YFSETQ in the germline V gene.

This chain connects TRBV6-5 to TRBJ2-5, with TRBD2 as a possible D gene (6 bases). The V end was cut by 0 bases, the J end by 1 base, with 6 bases between. There are 14 residues in the CDR3. Germline V gene sequence: CDR1 MNHEY, CDR2 SVGAGI. CDR3 nucleotides: TGTGCCAGCAGTTACTCGGGGGGCCAAGAGACCCAGTACTTC. Translating gives CASSYSGGQETQYF.

This clonotype was observed a few times. The CDR3 DNA is TGTGCCAGCAGCCCAGGGTCTGGCTATGGCTACACCTTC. Protein product: CASSPGSGYGYTF. This chain links TRBV12-3 or TRBV12-4 with TRBJ1-2, with D perhaps TRBD1 (5 bases). V was shortened by 6 bases and J by 4 bases, with 12 bases between the two germline ends. The CDR3 sequence is 13 residues long.

The rearrangement uses TRBV28 and TRBJ2-7, with 10 bases aligning to TRBD2. The V gene's germline CDR1 is MDHEN and CDR2 SYDVKM. Losses at the gene ends were 6 bases for V and 3 bases for J; bases not matched to a gene: 11. The CDR3 spans 16 residues. This CDR3 reads CASRPRGLAPIYEQYF. CDR3 DNA: TGTGCCAGCAGACCCCGGGGACTAGCGCCGATCTACGAGCAGTACTTC.

A few counts support this clonotype. J is TRBJ1-2 and V is TRBV10-3; maybe TRBD1 (5 bases). CDR3 length: 14 amino acids. V gave up 4 bases and J gave up 5 bases, with 14 bases separating them. Germline values: CDR1 ENHRY, CDR2 SYGVKD. The CDR3 region is CAISATGTEYGYTF. In DNA, the CDR3 is TGTGCCATCAGTGCGACCGGGACTGAGTATGGCTACACCTTC.

The gene calls are TRBV24-1 and TRBJ2-2; unclear D gene. Germline CDR1 reads KGHDR; CDR2 reads SFDVKD. V lost 4 bases and J lost 4, with 6 bases in between. The CDR3 sequence is 13 residues long. This CDR3 reads CATSDPLTGELFF. The CDR3, as DNA: TGTGCCACCAGTGACCCCCTCACCGGGGAGCTGTTTTTT.

The rearrangement joins TRBV12-3 or TRBV12-4 to TRBJ1-1; D unclear. The CDR3 is 14 residues long. The V and J ends lost 5 bases and 1 base respectively, with 11 bases between them. CDR3 sequence reads: CASSLSFTNTEAFF. CDR3 in DNA: TGTGCCAGCAGTCTCTCCTTTACGAACACTGAAGCTTTCTTT.

V gene TRBV10-3 combines with J gene TRBJ2-7; D possibly corresponds to TRBD1 (6 bases). Trimming left V 5 bases short and J 6 bases short, with 20 bases between. The germline V gene encodes CDR1 ENHRY and CDR2 SYGVKD. The CDR3 runs 15 residues. Written as DNA, the CDR3 is TGTGCCATCAGTCCCTCACAGGGCGCCCTCGGCGAGCAGTACTTC. Translation: CAISPSQGALGEQYF.

This clonotype came up many times. The rearrangement links TRBV20-1 to TRBJ2-1; tentatively, D is TRBD1 or TRBD2 (7 bases each). The germline V gene encodes CDR1 DFQATT and CDR2 SNEGSKA (reference sequence). With 0 bases removed from V and 0 bases from J, the gap between germline ends came to 12 bases. The CDR3 is 16 amino acids. CDR3 amino acids: CSARDKRDSSYNEQFF. In DNA form, the CDR3 reads TGCAGTGCTAGAGATAAGCGGGACAGCTCCTACAATGAGCAGTTCTTC.

This rearrangement joins TRBV12-3 or TRBV12-4 to TRBJ2-1, with D possibly matching TRBD1 (6 bases). The CDR3 totals 16 residues. V gave up 5 bases and J gave up 0 bases, with 14 bases separating them. The CDR3 sequence is CASSPRQAPSYNEQFF. CDR3 sequence (DNA): TGTGCCAGCAGTCCTAGACAGGCGCCCTCCTACAATGAGCAGTTCTTC.

CDR3 DNA: TGTGCCAGCAGTGAAGAACTCGTCAATTCGGGTTACGAGCAGTACTTC. This encodes CASSEELVNSGYEQYF. The chain uses TRBV2 and TRBJ2-7; no firm D call. V lost 1 base and J 4 bases, leaving 17 bases between the germline ends. The CDR3 runs 16 residues. Germline V gene data show CDR1 as SNHLY and CDR2 as FYNNEI. The whole variable domain, filled in from reference TRBV2 and TRBJ2-7, reads EPEVTQTPSHQVTQMGQEVILRCVPISNHLYFYWYRQILGQKVEFLVSFYNNEISEKSEIFDDQFSVERPDGSNFTLKIRSTKLEDSAMYFCASSEELVNSGYEQYFGPGTRLTVT.

This clonotype appeared a few times. The chain has TRBV2 and TRBJ2-2; 7 bases fit TRBD2. Germline trimming cut 7 bases from V and 0 bases from J; bases unmatched to any gene: 5. Germline V gene lookup returns CDR1 SNHLY and CDR2 FYNNEI. This CDR3 has 15 amino acids. The CDR3 DNA is TGTGCCAGCATTACTAGCGCTTCGAACACCGGGGAGCTGTTTTTT. It translates to CASITSASNTGELFF.

This chain links TRBV12-3 or TRBV12-4 with TRBJ2-1, with no clear D. Deletions cut 4 bases from V and 0 bases from J, with 16 bases between. The CDR3 sequence is 17 residues long. Here the CDR3 DNA reads TGTGCCAGCAGTTCCCCCTTTACAGCGAGCTCCTACAATGAGCAGTTCTTC. Translating it yields CASSSPFTASSYNEQFF.

This clonotype came up a few times. The chain joins TRBV7-9 to TRBJ2-3; 10 bases match TRBD1. The germline gives CDR1 SEHNR, CDR2 FQNEAQ (reference sequence). The CDR3 extends over 15 amino acids. V shed 4 bases, J shed 5 bases, and the junction held 6 bases outside the gene matches. DNA of the CDR3: TGTGCCAGCAGCTGGGACAGGGGAGGAGGAGATACGCAGTATTTT. Its protein product is CASSWDRGGGDTQYF.

The table lists this clonotype with a few counts. V gene TRBV18 combines with J gene TRBJ2-3; either TRBD1 or TRBD2 may supply D (5 bases each). The CDR3 consists of 14 residues. Trimming took 2 bases from V and 9 from J, leaving 15 bases between them. Germline assignment: CDR1 KGHSH and CDR2 LQKENI. The CDR3 region is CASSPSRDPETQYF. The CDR3 DNA reads as TGTGCCAGCTCACCATCCCGGGACCCCGAAACGCAGTATTTT.

This clonotype was seen a few times. The chain has TRBV3-1 and TRBJ2-6; D is possibly TRBD2 (6 bases). The CDR3 consists of 17 residues. Trimming left V 5 bases short and J 0 bases short, with 14 bases between. The germline gives CDR1 LGHDT, CDR2 YNNKEL (reference sequence). The CDR3 is CASSVGDSPSGANVLTF. In DNA, the CDR3 is TGTGCCAGCAGCGTTGGGGACTCACCCTCTGGGGCCAACGTCCTGACTTTC.

This clonotype was seen repeatedly, ten times or more. The chain carries TRBV5-1 and TRBJ2-1, with 8 bases aligning to TRBD2. With V trimmed by 0 bases and J by 9 bases, 14 bases remained unmatched. Germline V lookup: CDR1 SGHRS, CDR2 YFSETQ. The CDR3 covers 17 residues. CDR3 sequence (DNA): TGCGCCAGCAGCTTGGGAGGACTAGCCCGGGCCAAGGGTGAGCAGTTCTTC. Translated: CASSLGGLARAKGEQFF.

The chain couples TRBV18 to TRBJ2-5; D unclear. Germline CDR1 and CDR2: KGHSH and LQKENI. V lost 0 bases and J 2 bases, leaving 7 bases between the germline ends. The length of the CDR3 is 14 residues. CDR3 protein: CASSPPEIQETQYF. In DNA, the CDR3 is TGTGCCAGCTCACCACCTGAGATACAAGAGACCCAGTACTTC.